These 29 T cell receptor beta chains came from one sample sequenced in a study of beta chain features in type 1 diabetes. Investigators reverse transcribed all isolated RNA, so they sequenced expressed TCRB transcripts. The method was immunoSEQ multiplex PCR; TCRdb's version includes in-frame clones alone and lacks a portion of them. The table shows about 320,000 clones, with approximately 15% occurring only once. The specimen sequenced was central memory CD4+ T cells from blood. Receptors were obtained from a man aged 25-40 years in good health.

This clone was detected a few times. This chain uses TRBV7-7 with TRBJ2-7; 7 bases are a match to TRBD2. There are 14 residues in the CDR3. The V gene end was trimmed by 8 bases and the J gene end by 4 bases; junction bases not matched to a gene: 11. Looked up from germline, CDR1 is SSHAT and CDR2 is FNYEAQ (reference sequence). The CDR3 sequence: CASARGEGGYEQYF. The CDR3, as DNA: TGTGCCAGCGCCCGAGGGGAGGGTGGGTACGAGCAGTACTTC.

The chain has TRBV30 and TRBJ2-3, with 9 nucleotides matching TRBD1. Germline V gene lookup returns CDR1 GTSNPN and CDR2 SVGIG (reference sequence). V shed 5 bases, J shed 0 bases, and the junction held 3 bases outside the gene matches. The CDR3 length is 14 residues. CDR3 sequence (DNA): TGTGCCTGGGGACAGGGGCGAAGCACAGATACGCAGTATTTT. Translated: CAWGQGRSTDTQYF.

This chain links TRBV27 with TRBJ2-2; tentatively, D is TRBD1 (6 bases). CDR1 and CDR2 (germline): MNHEY, SMNVEV (reference sequence). Trimming stripped 7 bases from V and 5 bases from J, with 23 bases between. This CDR3 is 17 amino acids long. CDR3 in amino acids: CASIRTKGWGTTGELFF. In DNA form, the CDR3 reads TGTGCCAGCATCAGAACCAAGGGGTGGGGGACAACCGGGGAGCTGTTTTTT.

This clone showed up just a few times. The rearrangement links TRBV28 to TRBJ1-3; 9 bases are a match to TRBD1. The CDR3 totals 17 residues. Germline V gives CDR1 MDHEN, CDR2 SYDVKM. The V and J ends lost 4 bases and 4 bases, in that order; junction bases with no gene match: 11. The CDR3 here is CASSSRRDRDRGNTIYF. DNA of the CDR3: TGTGCCAGCAGTTCCCGTCGGGACAGGGATCGGGGAAACACCATATATTTT. The full variable domain, with the rest looked up from reference TRBV28 and TRBJ1-3, is DVKVTQSSRYLVKRTGEKVFLECVQDMDHENMFWYRQDPGLGLRLIYFSYDVKMKEKGDIPEGYSVSREKKERFSLILESASTNQTSMYLCASSSRRDRDRGNTIYFGEGSWLTVV.

V usage is TRBV19 and J usage is TRBJ1-2; the D gene is possibly TRBD1 (5 bases). Trimming left V 3 bases short and J 7 bases short, with 21 bases between. Per the germline V gene, CDR1 is LNHDA and CDR2 is SQIVND (reference sequence). This CDR3 has 16 residues. CDR3: CASSIFSGVRVAGYTF. The CDR3 DNA reads as TGTGCCAGTAGTATTTTTTCGGGGGTTCGCGTGGCTGGCTACACCTTC. The whole variable domain, filled in from reference TRBV19 and TRBJ1-2, reads DGGITQSPKYLFRKEGQNVTLSCEQNLNHDAMYWYRQDPGQGLRLIYYSQIVNDFQKGDIAEGYSVSREKKESFPLTVTSAQKNPTAFYLCASSIFSGVRVAGYTFGSGTRLTVV.

At least ten counts were recorded for this clone. The V call is TRBV7-2, the J call TRBJ2-2, with TRBD1 matching 10 bases. V shed 6 bases, J shed 1 base, and the junction held 2 bases outside the gene matches. This CDR3 contains 15 residues. Germline CDR1 is SGHTA and CDR2 is FQGNSA. CDR3 protein: CASRGQGMNTGELFF. The CDR3 DNA follows: TGTGCCAGCAGGGGACAGGGGATGAACACCGGGGAGCTGTTTTTT.

This clone was observed once. V usage is TRBV6-5 and J usage is TRBJ2-5; D is ambiguous. Germline CDR1 reads MNHEY; CDR2 reads SVGAGI. Trimming removed 5 bases at V and 0 bases at J, with 7 bases between. The CDR3 runs to 13 residues. CDR3 nucleotide sequence: TGTGCCAGCAGTAGCTATCACCAAGAGACCCAGTACTTC. This codes for CASSSYHQETQYF.

The gene calls are TRBV5-6 and TRBJ2-2; D gene ambiguous. The CDR3 runs to 11 residues. V was clipped by 0 bases and J by 12 bases, with 6 bases between them. Germline lookup yields CDR1 SGHDT and CDR2 YYEEEE. The CDR3 nucleotides read TGTGCCAGCAGCTTGGAGGGCAAGCTGTTTTTT. Residues: CASSLEGKLFF.

This clone was detected a few times. The genes are TRBV7-2 and TRBJ2-1, with D maybe TRBD1 (6 bases). Germline-derived CDR1 and CDR2 are SGHTA and FQGNSA. This CDR3 spans 17 amino acids. Trimming took 1 base from V and 7 from J, leaving 20 bases between them. Here the CDR3 reads CASSLDQRRGRFNEQFF. The CDR3 DNA follows: TGTGCCAGCAGCTTAGATCAGCGCAGGGGTAGGTTTAATGAGCAGTTCTTC.

Concerning this clone itself: Other DNA sequences in the sample encode the same CDR3. This chain joins TRBV4-1 and TRBJ1-2; D is unclear. The germline V gene has CDR1 MGHRA and CDR2 YSYEKL. Trimming took off 0 bases at V and 5 bases at J, with 7 bases between the two ends. The CDR3 spans 13 residues. This CDR3 is CASSQDVGYGYTF. In DNA form, the CDR3 reads TGCGCCAGCAGCCAAGATGTGGGTTATGGCTACACCTTC.

This clone occurred many times. The J gene is TRBJ2-3, the V gene TRBV5-4; the D gene is possibly TRBD1 (6 bases). This CDR3 region has 14 residues. Germline V CDR1 and CDR2: SGHNT, YYREEE (reference sequence). V lost 6 bases, J lost 3 bases, and 14 bases lay in between. The CDR3 region has the DNA TGTGCCAGCATGGGGGCTGCTTTGACAGATACGCAGTATTTT. Translation: CASMGAALTDTQYF.

The chain couples TRBV18 to TRBJ1-5; 8 bases map to TRBD1. The CDR3 extends over 15 amino acids. The germline CDR1 and CDR2 sequences are KGHSH and LQKENI. V gave up 3 bases and J gave up 0 bases; unmatched junction bases: 1. CDR3 in amino acids: CASSPGQVSNQPQHF. The CDR3 DNA reads as TGTGCCAGCTCACCGGGACAGGTTAGCAATCAGCCCCAGCATTTT.

This clone came up many times. The rearrangement uses TRBV4-2 and TRBJ2-1; TRBD2 agrees at 10 bases. CDR1 and CDR2 from the germline V gene are LGHNA and YNFKEQ. J was trimmed by 2 bases and V by 1 base; bases with no gene match: 2. The CDR3 sequence is 16 residues long. For the CDR3, the DNA is TGTGCCAGCAGCCAAGGGGGGACTAGCGCCTACAATGAGCAGTTCTTC. Its translation: CASSQGGTSAYNEQFF.

J is TRBJ1-2 and V is TRBV5-1; D is uncertain. The CDR3 has 15 amino acids. Trimming stripped 3 bases from V and 0 bases from J, with 12 bases between. In germline, CDR1 is SGHRS, CDR2 YFSETQ. The CDR3 DNA reads TGCGCCAGCAGCTACTCCTTACAGACTAACTATGGCTACACCTTC. As protein: CASSYSLQTNYGYTF. The entire variable domain, with the rest obtained from reference TRBV5-1 and TRBJ1-2, is as follows: KAGVTQTPRYLIKTRGQQVTLSCSPISGHRSVSWYQQTPGQGLQFLFEYFSETQRNKGNFPGRFSGRQFSNSRSEMNVSTLELGDSALYLCASSYSLQTNYGYTFGSGTRLTVV.

This chain uses TRBV19 with TRBJ2-7, with 11 bases that match TRBD2. CDR3 length: 15 residues. Germline V CDR1 and CDR2: LNHDA, SQIVND (reference sequence). V was clipped by 3 bases and J by 5 bases; unmatched bases: 6. The CDR3 nucleotides read TGTGCCAGTAGTATTAGTAGCGGGAGGGCCCACGAGCAGTACGTC. Its protein product is CASSISSGRAHEQYV.

This clone was detected only a few times. This chain joins TRBV5-1 and TRBJ2-6, with D maybe TRBD2 (5 bases). Trimming removed 6 bases from V and 0 bases from J, with 7 bases in between. CDR1 and CDR2 (germline): SGHRS, YFSETQ. The CDR3 is made up of 14 amino acids. The CDR3 DNA reads TGCGCCAGCACTGACTACTCTGGGGCCAACGTCCTGACTTTC. This codes for CASTDYSGANVLTF.

The rearrangement uses TRBV29-1 and TRBJ2-7; D possibly matches TRBD1 or TRBD2 (5 bases each). Per germline, CDR1 SQVTM and CDR2 ANQGSEA. Between the trimmed V and J ends, which lost 0 bases and 3 bases, there was a span of 15 bases. This CDR3 has 15 amino acids. CDR3 sequence (DNA): TGCAGCGTTGAAGATTCAGGGACCTCCGGCTACGAGCAGTACTTC. Translated: CSVEDSGTSGYEQYF.

Remarks on this clone: In the same sample, other DNA sequences code for this CDR3. The chain uses TRBV14 and TRBJ1-2; 9 bases match TRBD1. CDR3 length equals 13 residues. Germline-derived CDR1 and CDR2 are SGHDN and FVKESK. The trim removed 6 bases at V and 5 bases at J, leaving 4 bases unmatched. CDR3 DNA: TGTGCCAGCAGTCGTGACAGGGGGTATGGCTACACCTTC. It is translated as CASSRDRGYGYTF.

The V gene is TRBV5-1, the J gene TRBJ1-2; D is ambiguous. The ends were cut back, 2 bases at V and 5 bases at J, with 10 bases in the middle. The CDR3 has 13 amino acids. Germline-derived CDR1 and CDR2 are SGHRS and YFSETQ. CDR3 protein: CASSFGGGYGYTF. As DNA, the CDR3 is TGCGCCAGCAGCTTTGGAGGCGGGTATGGCTACACCTTC.

This clone has a handful of counts. This rearrangement joins TRBV19 to TRBJ1-5; D gene uncertain. Germline values: CDR1 LNHDA, CDR2 SQIVND (reference sequence). V lost 5 bases and J lost 1, with 9 bases in between. This CDR3 spans 14 amino acids. The CDR3 protein is CASSGDGSNQPQHF. CDR3 DNA: TGTGCCAGTAGTGGAGACGGGAGCAATCAGCCCCAGCATTTT.

This clone was counted a few times. This sequence joins TRBV10-3 and TRBJ2-5; D might be TRBD1 or TRBD2, each matching 5 bases. CDR1 ENHRY and CDR2 SYGVKD come from the germline V gene. This CDR3 comprises 15 residues. V was pared by 6 bases and J by 0 bases, with 14 bases between. As DNA, the CDR3 is TGTGCCATCAGAGCCGGGACGGCGTACCAAGAGACCCAGTACTTC. It yields the protein CAIRAGTAYQETQYF.

The chain joins TRBV19 to TRBJ2-5, with D tentatively TRBD1 (6 bases). The CDR3 totals 14 residues. The V and J ends lost 5 bases and 7 bases respectively, with 17 bases between them. Germline V CDR1 and CDR2: LNHDA, SQIVND (reference sequence). Here the CDR3 DNA reads TGTGCCAGTAGTGGGCCAGGGGCCGGCGTGACCCAGTACTTC. Its translation: CASSGPGAGVTQYF.

This rearrangement joins TRBV18 to TRBJ2-3; D possibly corresponds to TRBD2 (6 bases). The germline CDR1 and CDR2 sequences are KGHSH and LQKENI. The CDR3 runs to 13 residues. V gave up 9 bases and J gave up 4 bases, with 14 bases separating them. The CDR3 DNA is TGTGCCAGTTCCACCGGGGGACCAGATACGCAGTATTTT. It is translated as CASSTGGPDTQYF.

The chain carries TRBV27 and TRBJ2-7; no clear D. Germline assignment: CDR1 MNHEY and CDR2 SMNVEV (reference sequence). This CDR3 is 17 amino acids long. V lost 5 bases, J lost 6 bases, and 26 bases lay in between. CDR3 protein: CASSPLNGSTVVVEQYV. The CDR3 DNA sequence: TGTGCCAGCAGTCCACTAAATGGCAGCACAGTCGTGGTCGAGCAGTACGTC.

The rearrangement uses TRBV6-1 and TRBJ1-3; 7 bases map to TRBD1. Germline CDR1 and CDR2: MNHNS and SASEGT. This CDR3 has 15 amino acids. V lost 5 bases and J lost 4; bases outside the gene matches: 8. CDR3 DNA sequence: TGTGCCAGCAGTTTGCTACAGGGGACGGGAAACACCATATATTTT. Its translation: CASSLLQGTGNTIYF.

This clone was detected only a few times. This chain connects TRBV6-6 to TRBJ2-1; D ambiguous. The CDR3 runs 14 residues. CDR1 is MNHNY, CDR2 SVGAGI, per germline (reference sequence). The V gene lost 6 bases and the J gene lost 4 bases, with 13 bases spanning the gap. The CDR3 loop reads CASRSVDQYNEQFF. For the CDR3, the DNA is TGTGCCAGCAGATCGGTGGACCAGTACAATGAGCAGTTCTTC.

The V gene is TRBV18, the J gene TRBJ1-1; D unclear. V lost 4 bases and J 1 base, leaving 16 bases between the germline ends. Germline CDR1 reads KGHSH; CDR2 reads LQKENI. The CDR3 is 16 amino acids. CDR3 in DNA: TGTGCCAGCTCACTTAACCAAGACCGCAAGAACACTGAAGCTTTCTTT. It codes for CASSLNQDRKNTEAFF.

To note about this clone: This likely comes from a read error, as the CDR3 has no conserved phenylalanine or tryptophan at its end. V is TRBV5-1 and J is TRBJ2-3; either TRBD1 or TRBD2 may fit D (6 bases each). The CDR3 runs to 15 residues. From germline, CDR1 is SGHRS and CDR2 YFSETQ. The V gene lost 4 bases and the J gene lost 5 bases, with 17 bases spanning the gap. CDR3 sequence reads: CASSTQGMGGDTQYI. The DNA for the CDR3 is TGCGCCAGCAGCACCCAGGGGATGGGGGGAGATACGCAGTATATT.

This clone was counted only a few times. The V gene is TRBV11-3, the J gene TRBJ2-3; D call uncertain. The germline V gene has CDR1 SGHNT and CDR2 YENEEA. The CDR3 length is 15 residues. The V and J ends lost 5 bases and 0 bases respectively, with 12 bases between them. The CDR3 bases are TGTGCCAGCAGCCACGCCGGTTCTAGCACAGATACGCAGTATTTT. Its protein product is CASSHAGSSTDTQYF.